This T cell receptor beta chain was obtained from a study of cytomegalovirus exposure and HLA in healthy donors. Overall study results and limits: Later on, analysis showed that most CMV-associated TCR beta chains appeared to be HLA-restricted. Listed as cytomegalovirus-associated were roughly 180 TCR beta chains. It was taken for granted in presence/absence analyses that sequencing depth across donors was roughly uniform.

CDR3 length: 16 residues. The germline gives CDR1 MDHEN, CDR2 SYDVKM. V was clipped by 4 bases and J by 6 bases; unmatched bases: 11. With 60 Vbeta and 13 Jbeta primers, the PCR was carried out. Data came from immunoSEQ multiplex PCR; TCRdb stores just in-frame clones and leaves some out. The top ten clones hold about 4% of a sample with approximately 280,000 clones, roughly 88% of them seen once. Remarks on this clone: As yet, its antigen is unknown.

The chain couples TRBV28 to TRBJ2-3, with TRBD2 matching 9 bases. The sequencing input was PBMCs. This TCR was recovered from a man aged 35-49 years in good health and CMV-seropositive. This CDR3 reads CASSSSGNRRGDTQYF. The CDR3 DNA sequence: TGTGCCAGCAGTTCTAGCGGGAACCGCCGAGGGGATACGCAGTATTTT.